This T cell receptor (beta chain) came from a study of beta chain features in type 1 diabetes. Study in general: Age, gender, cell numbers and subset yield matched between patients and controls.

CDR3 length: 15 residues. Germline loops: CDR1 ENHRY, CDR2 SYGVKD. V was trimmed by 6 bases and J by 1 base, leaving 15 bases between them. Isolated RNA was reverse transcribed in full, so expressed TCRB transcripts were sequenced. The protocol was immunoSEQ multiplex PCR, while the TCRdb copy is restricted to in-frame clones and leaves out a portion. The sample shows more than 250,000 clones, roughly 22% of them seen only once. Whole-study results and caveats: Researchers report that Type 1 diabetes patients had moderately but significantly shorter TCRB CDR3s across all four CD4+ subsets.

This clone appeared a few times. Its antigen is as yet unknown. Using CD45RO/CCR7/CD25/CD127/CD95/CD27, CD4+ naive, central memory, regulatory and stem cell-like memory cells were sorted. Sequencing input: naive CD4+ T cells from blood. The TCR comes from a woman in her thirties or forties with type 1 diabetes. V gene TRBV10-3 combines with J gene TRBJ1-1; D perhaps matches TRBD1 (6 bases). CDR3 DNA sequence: TGTGCCATCAGCCCCGGGGGGCTAAAGAACACTGAAGCTTTCTTT. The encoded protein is CAISPGGLKNTEAFF.